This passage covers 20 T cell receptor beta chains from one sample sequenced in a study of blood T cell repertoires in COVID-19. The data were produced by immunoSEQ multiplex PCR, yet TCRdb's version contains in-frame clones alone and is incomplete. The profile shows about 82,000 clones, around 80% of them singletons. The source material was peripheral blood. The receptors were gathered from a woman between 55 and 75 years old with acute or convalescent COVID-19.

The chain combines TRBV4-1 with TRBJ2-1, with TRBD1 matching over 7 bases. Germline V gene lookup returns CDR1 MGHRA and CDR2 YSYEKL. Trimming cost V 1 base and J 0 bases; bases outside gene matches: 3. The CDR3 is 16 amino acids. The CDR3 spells CASSQAGQSSYNEQFF. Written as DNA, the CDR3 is TGCGCCAGCAGCCAAGCGGGACAGAGCTCCTACAATGAGCAGTTCTTC.

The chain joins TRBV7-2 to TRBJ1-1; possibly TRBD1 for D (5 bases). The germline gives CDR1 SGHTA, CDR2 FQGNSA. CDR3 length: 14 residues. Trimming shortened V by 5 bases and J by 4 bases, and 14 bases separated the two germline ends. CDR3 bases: TGTGCCAGCAGCAGTCAGGGATGGGGCACTGAAGCTTTCTTT. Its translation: CASSSQGWGTEAFF.

The CDR3 nucleotides read TGTGCCAGTAGTGGGGGACTCATTCAAGAGACCCAGTACTTC. Protein sequence: CASSGGLIQETQYF. The gene calls are TRBV19 and TRBJ2-5, with TRBD2 as a possible D gene (6 bases). The germline V gene has CDR1 LNHDA and CDR2 SQIVND (reference sequence). There are 14 residues in the CDR3. The ends were cut back, 5 bases at V and 2 bases at J, with 12 bases in the middle.

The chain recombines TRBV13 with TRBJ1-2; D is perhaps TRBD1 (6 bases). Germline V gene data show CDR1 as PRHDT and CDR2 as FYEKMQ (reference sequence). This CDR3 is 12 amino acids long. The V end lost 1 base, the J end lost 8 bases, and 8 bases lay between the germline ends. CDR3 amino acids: CASSLVRGGYTF. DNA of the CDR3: TGTGCCAGCAGCTTAGTCAGGGGCGGCTACACCTTC.

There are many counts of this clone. This chain's CDR3 is CASSLQIANYGYTF. CDR3 DNA sequence: TGTGCCAGCAGTTTACAGATCGCTAACTATGGCTACACCTTC. The chain joins TRBV28 to TRBJ1-2; no clear D. CDR3 size: 14 residues. The germline V gene encodes CDR1 MDHEN and CDR2 SYDVKM. Deletions cut 2 bases from V and 0 bases from J, with 7 bases between.

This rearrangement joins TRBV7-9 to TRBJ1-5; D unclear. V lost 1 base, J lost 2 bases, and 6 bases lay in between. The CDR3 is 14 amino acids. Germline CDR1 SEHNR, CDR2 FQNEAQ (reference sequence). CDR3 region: CASSLGSGNQPQHF. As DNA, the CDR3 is TGTGCCAGCAGCTTAGGGAGTGGCAATCAGCCCCAGCATTTT. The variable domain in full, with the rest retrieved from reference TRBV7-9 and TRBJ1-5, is DTGVSQNPRHKITKRGQNVTFRCDPISEHNRLYWYRQTLGQGPEFLTYFQNEAQLEKSRLLSDRFSAERPKGSFSTLEIQRTEQGDSAMYLCASSLGSGNQPQHFGDGTRLSIL.

The CDR3 nucleotides are TGTGCCAGTAGGAACAGGGGGCAAGGAGGAAACACCATATATTTT. Its protein is CASRNRGQGGNTIYF. The chain uses TRBV19 and TRBJ1-3; 9 nucleotides align to TRBD1. In germline, CDR1 is LNHDA, CDR2 SQIVND (reference sequence). The CDR3 is 15 residues long. V lost 6 bases and J lost 4; bases outside the gene matches: 7.

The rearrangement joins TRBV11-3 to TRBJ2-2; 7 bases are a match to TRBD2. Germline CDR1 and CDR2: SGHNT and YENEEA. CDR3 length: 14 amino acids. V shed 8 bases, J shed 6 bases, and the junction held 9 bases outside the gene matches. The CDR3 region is CASRPRTSPGELFF. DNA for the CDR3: TGTGCCAGCCGCCCAAGGACTAGTCCCGGGGAGCTGTTTTTT.

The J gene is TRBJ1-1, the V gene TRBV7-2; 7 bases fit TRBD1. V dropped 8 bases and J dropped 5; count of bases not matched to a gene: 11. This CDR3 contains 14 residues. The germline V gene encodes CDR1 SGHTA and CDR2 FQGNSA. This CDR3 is CASQGQRAGTEAFF. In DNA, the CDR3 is TGTGCCAGCCAGGGACAGCGGGCTGGGACTGAAGCTTTCTTT.

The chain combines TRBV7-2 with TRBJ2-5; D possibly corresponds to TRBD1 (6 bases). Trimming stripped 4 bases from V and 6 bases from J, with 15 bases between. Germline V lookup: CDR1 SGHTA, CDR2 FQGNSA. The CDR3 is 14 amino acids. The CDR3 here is CASSSDSTGKTQYF. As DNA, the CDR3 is TGTGCCAGCAGCTCGGACAGTACCGGGAAGACCCAGTACTTC.

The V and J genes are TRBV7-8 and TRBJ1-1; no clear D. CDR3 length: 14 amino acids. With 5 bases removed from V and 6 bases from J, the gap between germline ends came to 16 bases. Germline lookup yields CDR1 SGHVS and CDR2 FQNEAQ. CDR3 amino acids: CASSVSSGMAEAFF. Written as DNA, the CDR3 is TGTGCCAGCAGCGTAAGTAGCGGAATGGCTGAAGCTTTCTTT.

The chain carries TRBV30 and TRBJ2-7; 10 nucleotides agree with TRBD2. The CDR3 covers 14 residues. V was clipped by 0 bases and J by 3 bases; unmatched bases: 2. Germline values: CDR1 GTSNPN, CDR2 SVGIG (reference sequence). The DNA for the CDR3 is TGTGCCTGGAGTGTAGTAGCGGGAGGCTACGAGCAGTACTTC. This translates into CAWSVVAGGYEQYF.

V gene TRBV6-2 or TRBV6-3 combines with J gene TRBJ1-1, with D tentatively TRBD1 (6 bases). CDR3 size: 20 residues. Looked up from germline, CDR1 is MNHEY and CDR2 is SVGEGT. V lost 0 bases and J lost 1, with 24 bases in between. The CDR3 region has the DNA TGTGCCAGCAGTTACTCGCGTCAGGGGACACTTGGAAGCTCGAACACTGAAGCTTTCTTT. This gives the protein CASSYSRQGTLGSSNTEAFF.

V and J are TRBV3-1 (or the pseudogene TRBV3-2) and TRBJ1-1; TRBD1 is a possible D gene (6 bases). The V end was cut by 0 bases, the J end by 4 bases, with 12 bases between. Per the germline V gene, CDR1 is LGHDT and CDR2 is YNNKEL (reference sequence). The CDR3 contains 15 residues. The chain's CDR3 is CASSQEGLGGTEAFF. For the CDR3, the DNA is TGTGCCAGCAGCCAAGAGGGATTAGGGGGCACTGAAGCTTTCTTT.

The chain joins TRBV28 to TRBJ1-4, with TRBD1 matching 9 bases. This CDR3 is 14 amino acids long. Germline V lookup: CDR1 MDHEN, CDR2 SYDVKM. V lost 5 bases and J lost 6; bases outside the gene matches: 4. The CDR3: CASSRDRVDEKLFF. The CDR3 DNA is TGTGCCAGCAGTCGGGACAGGGTAGATGAAAAACTGTTTTTT.

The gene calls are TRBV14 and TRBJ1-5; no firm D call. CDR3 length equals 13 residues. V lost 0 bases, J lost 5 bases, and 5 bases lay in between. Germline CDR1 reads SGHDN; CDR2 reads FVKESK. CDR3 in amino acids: CASSQDADQPQHF. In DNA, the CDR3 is TGTGCCAGCAGCCAAGATGCGGATCAGCCCCAGCATTTT. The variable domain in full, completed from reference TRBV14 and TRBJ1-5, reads EAGVTQFPSHSVIEKGQTVTLRCDPISGHDNLYWYRRVMGKEIKFLLHFVKESKQDESGMPNNRFLAERTGGTYSTLKVQPAELEDSGVYFCASSQDADQPQHFGDGTRLSIL.

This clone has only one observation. The CDR3 here is CASSSVVGNSYNSPLHF. In DNA form, the CDR3 reads TGCGCCAGCAGCTCAGTGGTCGGGAACTCCTATAATTCACCCCTCCACTTT. The chain combines TRBV5-1 with TRBJ1-6; unclear D gene. The CDR3 loop spans 17 amino acids. V gave up 3 bases and J gave up 0 bases, with 13 bases separating them. Germline lookup yields CDR1 SGHRS and CDR2 YFSETQ.

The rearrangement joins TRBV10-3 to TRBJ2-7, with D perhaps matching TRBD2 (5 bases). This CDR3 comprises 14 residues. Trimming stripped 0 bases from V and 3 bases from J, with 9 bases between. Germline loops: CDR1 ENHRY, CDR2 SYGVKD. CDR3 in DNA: TGTGCCATCAGTGAGTCGGCCCGGGACTACGAGCAGTACTTC. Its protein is CAISESARDYEQYF.

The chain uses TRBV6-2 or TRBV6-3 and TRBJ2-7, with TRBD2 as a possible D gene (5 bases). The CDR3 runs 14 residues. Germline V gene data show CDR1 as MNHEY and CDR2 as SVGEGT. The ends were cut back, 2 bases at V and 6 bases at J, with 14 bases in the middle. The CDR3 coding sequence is TGTGCCAGCAGTTACGACGGGGTTAGGAGCGAGCAGTACTTC. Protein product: CASSYDGVRSEQYF.

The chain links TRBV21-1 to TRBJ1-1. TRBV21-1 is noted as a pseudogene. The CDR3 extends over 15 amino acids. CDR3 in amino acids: CASSKGERVNTEAFF. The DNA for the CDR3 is TGTGCCAGCAGCAAAGGAGAACGGGTGAACACTGAAGCTTTCTTT.